This TCR beta chain is drawn from a study of cytomegalovirus exposure and HLA in healthy donors. Study-wide results and caveats: As a later analysis showed, a missense DCLRE1C variant was linked to trimming of TCR beta V- and J-genes.

Comment on this clone: Its antigen is currently unknown.

Germline trimming cut 5 bases from V and 11 bases from J; bases unmatched to any gene: 14. CDR3 length: 14 amino acids. Germline CDR1 reads SGHAT; CDR2 reads FQNNGV. The PCR used 60 Vbeta and 13 Jbeta primers. The assay was immunoSEQ multiplex PCR, and TCRdb's table has in-frame clones only and misses some. The sample yields approximately 79,000 clones, 60% to 85% seen once. The chain is built from TRBV11-2 and TRBJ1-1; TRBD1 aligns across 7 bases. The sample taken for sequencing was PBMCs. This receptor was obtained from a male donor in good health and CMV-seropositive. The chain's CDR3 is CASSPQLVDRKAFF. The CDR3 DNA reads as TGTGCCAGCAGCCCTCAGTTGGTGGACAGGAAGGCTTTCTTT.